This T cell receptor (beta chain) appears in the sequencing data of a study of blood T cell repertoires in COVID-19. Clones were sequenced by immunoSEQ multiplex PCR, and TCRdb holds only the in-frame ones, with some missing. The sample has 65,000 to 95,000 clones, nearly 90% seen once. CDR1 and CDR2 from the germline V gene are KGHSH and LQKENI. V was trimmed by 4 bases and J by 6 bases, leaving 9 bases between them. CDR3 length: 12 residues. The V and J genes are TRBV18 and TRBJ1-1, with D possibly matching TRBD1 (5 bases). The receptor was isolated from a man aged 70 or older with active or convalescent COVID-19. Sequencing used peripheral blood. The CDR3 here is CASSRGQAEAFF. In DNA, the CDR3 is TGTGCCAGCTCACGGGGCCAAGCTGAAGCTTTCTTT.